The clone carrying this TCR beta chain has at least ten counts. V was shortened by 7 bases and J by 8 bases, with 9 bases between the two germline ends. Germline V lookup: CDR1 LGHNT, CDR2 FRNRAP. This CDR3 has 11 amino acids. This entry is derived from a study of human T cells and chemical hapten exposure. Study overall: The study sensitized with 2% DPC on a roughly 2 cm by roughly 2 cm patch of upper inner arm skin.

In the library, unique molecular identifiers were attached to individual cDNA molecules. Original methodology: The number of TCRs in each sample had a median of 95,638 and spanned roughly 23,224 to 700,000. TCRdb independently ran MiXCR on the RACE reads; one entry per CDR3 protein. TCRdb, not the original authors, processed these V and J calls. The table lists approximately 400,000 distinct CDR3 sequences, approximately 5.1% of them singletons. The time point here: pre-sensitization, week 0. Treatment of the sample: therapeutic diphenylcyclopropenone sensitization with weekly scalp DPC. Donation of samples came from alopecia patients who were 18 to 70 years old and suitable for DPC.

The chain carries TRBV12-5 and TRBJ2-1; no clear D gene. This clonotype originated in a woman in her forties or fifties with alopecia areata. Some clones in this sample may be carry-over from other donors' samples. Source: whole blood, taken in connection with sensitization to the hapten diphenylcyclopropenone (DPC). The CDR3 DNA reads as TGTGCTAGTGCCTACAGAGATGAGCAGTTCTTC. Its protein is CASAYRDEQFF.